The rows below give T cell receptor beta chains drawn from one sample of a study of blood T cells in healthy people across ages. TCRdb analysed the 5' RACE reads with MiXCR anew, one entry per CDR3 protein. This table has under 800,000 distinct CDR3 sequences, over 20% appearing once. The sequenced sample was blood. Source of these receptors: a man between 65 and 80 years old in good health. Both conserved end residues are part of each CDR3. Each record gives: J gene, clone size, D gene, CDR3 length, V gene, CDR3 protein, CDR3 DNA. A D gene is named only where the DNA matches it firmly. Rows give clone size only sometimes, using once, few, many, or a class for an expanded clone.

TRBJ2-1 | few | TRBD2 | 19 | TRBV5-5 | CASSLRLAGATSSYNEQFF | TGTGCCAGCAGCTTGCGTCTAGCGGGAGCCACGAGCTCCTACAATGAGCAGTTCTTC
TRBJ2-7 | NA | NA | 13 | TRBV5-1 | CASSEPGSYEQYF | TGCGCCAGCAGCGAACCAGGGTCCTACGAGCAGTACTTC
TRBJ2-1 | many | NA | 15 | TRBV21-1 | CASSKFSGRYNEQFF | TGTGCCAGCAGCAAATTTAGCGGACGCTACAATGAGCAGTTCTTC
TRBJ2-3 | few | NA | 16 | TRBV5-1 | CASSKGTSLSTDTQYF | TGCGCCAGCAGCAAAGGGACATCCCTAAGCACAGATACGCAGTATTTT
TRBJ2-5 | few | TRBD2 | 16 | TRBV20-1 | CSAREVTSGPQETQYF | TGCAGTGCTAGAGAAGTGACTAGCGGTCCCCAAGAGACCCAGTACTTC
TRBJ2-5 | NA | NA | 13 | TRBV18 | CASSPSRGDEQYF | TGTGCCAGCTCACCATCCAGGGGGGATGAGCAGTACTTC
TRBJ1-4 | NA | NA | 14 | TRBV27 | CASSLSGSNEKLFF | TGTGCCAGCAGTTTAAGCGGATCGAATGAAAAACTGTTTTTT
TRBJ2-5 | NA | NA | 14 | TRBV6-5 | CASSYSMGGETQYF | TGTGCCAGCAGTTACTCCATGGGGGGAGAGACCCAGTACTTC
TRBJ2-5 | NA | NA | 14 | TRBV20-1 | CSARDARMGETQYF | TGCAGTGCTAGAGATGCCAGGATGGGAGAGACCCAGTACTTC
TRBJ2-7 | NA | TRBD1 | 13 | TRBV5-1 | CASSSDRSHEQYF | TGCGCCAGCAGCTCGGACAGGTCCCACGAGCAGTACTTC
TRBJ2-5 | NA | NA | 12 | TRBV10-3 | CAISAAGETQYF | TGTGCCATCAGCGCGGCAGGCGAGACCCAGTACTTC
TRBJ2-7 | few | NA | 14 | TRBV10-3 | CAISERARENEQYF | TGTGCCATCAGTGAAAGGGCCAGGGAGAACGAGCAGTACTTC
TRBJ2-1 | NA | TRBD2 | 20 | TRBV4-3 | CASSQKNGASSSGPRNEQFF | TGCGCCAGCAGCCAGAAGAACGGGGCGTCGAGTAGCGGGCCAAGAAATGAGCAGTTCTTC
TRBJ2-4 | few | TRBD1 | 15 | TRBV11-2 | CASSSGTGVKNIQYF | TGTGCCAGCAGCTCCGGGACAGGGGTTAAGAACATTCAGTACTTC
TRBJ2-5 | once | NA | 15 | TRBV20-1 | CSAREEEGGQETQYF | TGCAGTGCTAGAGAGGAAGAGGGGGGCCAAGAGACCCAGTACTTC
TRBJ2-3 | NA | NA | 18 | TRBV4-1 | CASSHSKGSVLISDTQYF | TGCGCCAGCAGCCACTCGAAGGGCTCCGTACTCATCTCAGATACGCAGTATTTT
TRBJ2-1 | few | NA | 18 | TRBV7-3 | CASSLTPTLALSYNEQFF | TGTGCCAGCAGCTTAACCCCCACCTTAGCGCTCTCCTACAATGAGCAGTTCTTC
TRBJ2-5 | NA | TRBD2 | 14 | TRBV18 | CASSQGTTQETQYF | TGTGCCAGCTCACAAGGGACTACCCAAGAGACCCAGTACTTC
TRBJ1-1 | few | TRBD1 | 15 | TRBV9 | CASSPGQGSGTEAFF | TGTGCCAGCAGCCCCGGACAGGGTTCAGGTACTGAAGCTTTCTTT
TRBJ2-5 | NA | NA | 15 | TRBV20-1 | CSARQGSHSQETQYF | TGCAGTGCTAGACAGGGGTCACATTCGCAAGAGACCCAGTACTTC
TRBJ2-2 | few | TRBD2 | 16 | TRBV5-1 | CASSSSGTTNTGELFF | TGCGCCAGCAGCTCCTCCGGGACTACGAACACCGGGGAGCTGTTTTTT
TRBJ1-2 | NA | TRBD1 | 15 | TRBV4-3 | CASSQDGQGGYGYTF | TGCGCCAGCAGCCAAGATGGGCAGGGGGGCTATGGCTACACCTTC
TRBJ2-5 | NA | TRBD1 | 15 | TRBV5-1 | CASCDLPGQQETQYF | TGCGCCAGTTGCGACCTTCCGGGACAGCAAGAGACCCAGTACTTC
TRBJ1-3 | NA | NA | 14 | TRBV15 | CATSNQGSGNTIYF | TGTGCCACCAGCAATCAGGGCTCTGGAAACACCATATATTTT
TRBJ2-3 | few | TRBD2 | 15 | TRBV29-1 | CSVDPSGKGTDTQYF | TGCAGCGTTGATCCCAGCGGGAAGGGCACAGATACGCAGTATTTT
TRBJ1-1 | NA | NA | 11 | TRBV2 | CASSAQSGAFF | TGTGCCAGCAGTGCCCAGTCGGGGGCTTTCTTT
TRBJ2-7 | many | NA | 13 | TRBV5-4 | CASSRQATYEQYF | TGTGCCAGCAGCCGACAGGCCACCTACGAGCAGTACTTC
TRBJ1-5 | few | NA | 15 | TRBV6-6 | CASSLTRDGAEPQHF | TGTGCCAGCAGTTTGACCCGGGACGGTGCTGAGCCCCAGCATTTT
TRBJ2-7 | few | NA | 15 | TRBV7-9 | CASSLSGTEAYEQYF | TGTGCCAGCAGCCTCTCCGGGACCGAAGCCTACGAGCAGTACTTC
TRBJ2-2 | few | NA | 13 | TRBV5-5 | CASPDMNTGELFF | TGTGCCAGCCCCGACATGAACACCGGGGAGCTGTTTTTT
TRBJ2-7 | NA | TRBD2 | 15 | TRBV6-2/TRBV6-3 | CASSPRTSFAYEQYF | TGTGCCAGCAGTCCCAGGACTAGCTTCGCCTACGAGCAGTACTTC